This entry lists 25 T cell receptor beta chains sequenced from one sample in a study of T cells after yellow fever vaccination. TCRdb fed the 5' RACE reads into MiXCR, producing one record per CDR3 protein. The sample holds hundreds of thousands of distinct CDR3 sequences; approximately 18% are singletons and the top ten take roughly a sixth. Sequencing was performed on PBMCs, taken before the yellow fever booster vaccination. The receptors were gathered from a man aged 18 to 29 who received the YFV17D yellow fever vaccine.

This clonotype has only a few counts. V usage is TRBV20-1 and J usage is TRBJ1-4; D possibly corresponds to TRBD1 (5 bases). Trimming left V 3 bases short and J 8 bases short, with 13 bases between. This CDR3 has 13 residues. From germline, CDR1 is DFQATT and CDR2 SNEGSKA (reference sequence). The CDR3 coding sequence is TGCAGTGCTAGGGGGGGAAGAGGGGAAAAACTGTTTTTT. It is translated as CSARGGRGEKLFF.

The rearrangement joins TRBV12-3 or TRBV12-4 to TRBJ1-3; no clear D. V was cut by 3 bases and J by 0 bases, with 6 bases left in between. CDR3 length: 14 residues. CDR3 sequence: CASSFGNSGNTIYF. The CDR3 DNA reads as TGTGCCAGCAGTTTCGGTAACTCTGGAAACACCATATATTTT.

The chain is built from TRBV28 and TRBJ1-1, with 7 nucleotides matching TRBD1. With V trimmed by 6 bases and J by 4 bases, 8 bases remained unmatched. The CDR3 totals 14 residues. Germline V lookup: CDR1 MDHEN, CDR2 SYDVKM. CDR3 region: CASRQGGGFTEAFF. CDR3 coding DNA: TGTGCCAGCAGGCAGGGGGGAGGATTCACTGAAGCTTTCTTT.

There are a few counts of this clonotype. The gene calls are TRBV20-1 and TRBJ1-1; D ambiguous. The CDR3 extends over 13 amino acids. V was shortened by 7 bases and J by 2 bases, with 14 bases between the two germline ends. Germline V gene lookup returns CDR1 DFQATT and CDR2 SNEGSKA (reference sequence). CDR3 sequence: CSVLEAVNTEAFF. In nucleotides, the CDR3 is TGCAGTGTTCTAGAGGCAGTTAACACTGAAGCTTTCTTT.

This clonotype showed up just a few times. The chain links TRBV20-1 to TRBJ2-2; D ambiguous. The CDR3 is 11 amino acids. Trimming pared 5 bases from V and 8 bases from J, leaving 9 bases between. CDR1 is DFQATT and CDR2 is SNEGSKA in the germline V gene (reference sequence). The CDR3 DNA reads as TGCAGTGCTGCTGCTTGGGGGGAGCTGTTTTTT. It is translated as CSAAAWGELFF.

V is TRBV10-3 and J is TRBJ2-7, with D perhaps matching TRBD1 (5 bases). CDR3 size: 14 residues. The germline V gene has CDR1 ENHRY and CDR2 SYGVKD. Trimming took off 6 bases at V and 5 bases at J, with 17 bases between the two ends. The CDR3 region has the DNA TGTGCCATCAGCCGGGTCCTGAGCAGGGACGAGCAGTACTTC. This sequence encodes CAISRVLSRDEQYF.

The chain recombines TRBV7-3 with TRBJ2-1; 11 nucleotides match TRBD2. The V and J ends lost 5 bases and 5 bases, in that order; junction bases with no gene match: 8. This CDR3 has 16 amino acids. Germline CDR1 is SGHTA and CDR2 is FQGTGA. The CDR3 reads CASSPIAGGRNNEQFF. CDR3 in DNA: TGTGCCAGCAGCCCAATAGCGGGGGGGCGGAACAATGAGCAGTTCTTC.

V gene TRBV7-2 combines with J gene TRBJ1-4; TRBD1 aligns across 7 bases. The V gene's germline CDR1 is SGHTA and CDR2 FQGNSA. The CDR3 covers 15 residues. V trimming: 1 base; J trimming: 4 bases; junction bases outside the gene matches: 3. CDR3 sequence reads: CASSLGGTVNEKLFF. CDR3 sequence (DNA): TGTGCCAGCAGCTTAGGCGGGACAGTTAATGAAAAACTGTTTTTT.

The CDR3 DNA is TGTGCCAGCAGTTATAGGGCAGCTTATGGCTACACCTTC. As protein: CASSYRAAYGYTF. The gene calls are TRBV6-5 and TRBJ1-2; D gene uncertain. The V gene's germline CDR1 is MNHEY and CDR2 SVGAGI. The V and J ends lost 3 bases and 5 bases respectively, with 10 bases between them. The CDR3 sequence is 13 residues long.

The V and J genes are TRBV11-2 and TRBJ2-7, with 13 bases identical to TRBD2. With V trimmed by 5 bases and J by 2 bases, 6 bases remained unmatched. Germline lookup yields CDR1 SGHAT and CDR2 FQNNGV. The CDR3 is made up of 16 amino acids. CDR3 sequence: CASSLSGLAGTYEQYF. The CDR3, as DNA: TGTGCCAGCAGCCTGTCGGGACTAGCGGGGACCTACGAGCAGTACTTC.

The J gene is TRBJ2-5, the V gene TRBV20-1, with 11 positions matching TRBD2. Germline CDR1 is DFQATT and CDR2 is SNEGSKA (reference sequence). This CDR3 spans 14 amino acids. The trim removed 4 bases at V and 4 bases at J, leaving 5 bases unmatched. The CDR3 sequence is CSAKLAGGRETQYF. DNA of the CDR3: TGCAGTGCTAAGCTAGCGGGGGGAAGAGAGACCCAGTACTTC.

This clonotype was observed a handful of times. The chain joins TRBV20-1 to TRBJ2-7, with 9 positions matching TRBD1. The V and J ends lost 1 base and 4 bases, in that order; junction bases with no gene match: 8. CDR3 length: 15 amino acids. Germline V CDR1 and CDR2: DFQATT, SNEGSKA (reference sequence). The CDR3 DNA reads TGCAGTGCTAGAGCTCTGACCGGGACAGGGTACGAGCAGTACTTC. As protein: CSARALTGTGYEQYF.

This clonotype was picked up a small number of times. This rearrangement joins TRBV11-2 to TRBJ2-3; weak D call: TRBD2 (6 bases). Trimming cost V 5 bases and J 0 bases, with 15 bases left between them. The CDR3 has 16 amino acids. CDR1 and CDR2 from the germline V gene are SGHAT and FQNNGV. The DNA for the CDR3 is TGTGCCAGCAGCCGGCGGGGTTTGACTAGCACAGATACGCAGTATTTT. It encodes CASSRRGLTSTDTQYF.

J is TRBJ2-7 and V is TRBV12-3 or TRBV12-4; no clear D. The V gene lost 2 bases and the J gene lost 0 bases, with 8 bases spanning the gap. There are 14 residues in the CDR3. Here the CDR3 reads CASSLTPSSYEQYF. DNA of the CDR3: TGTGCCAGCAGTTTAACACCGAGCTCCTACGAGCAGTACTTC.

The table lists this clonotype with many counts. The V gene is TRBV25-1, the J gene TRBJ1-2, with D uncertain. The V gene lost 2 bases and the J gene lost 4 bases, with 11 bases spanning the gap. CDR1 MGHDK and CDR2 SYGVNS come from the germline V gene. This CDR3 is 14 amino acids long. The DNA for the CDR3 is TGTGCCAGCAGTGAACCCGGGTCGACCTATGGCTACACCTTC. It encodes CASSEPGSTYGYTF.

The CDR3 DNA sequence: TGCAGTGCTAGGCCAGAAAGCAGGAGCTCCTACAATGAGCAGTTCTTC. Protein: CSARPESRSSYNEQFF. This chain connects TRBV20-1 to TRBJ2-1; D remains unclear. Germline loops: CDR1 DFQATT, CDR2 SNEGSKA (reference sequence). The V end was cut by 3 bases, the J end by 0 bases, with 15 bases between. CDR3 length equals 16 residues.

The CDR3 DNA follows: TGTGCCAGCAGCCGAACCGGGAGATCACTGTTTTTT. This sequence encodes CASSRTGRSLFF. The chain couples TRBV12-3 or TRBV12-4 to TRBJ1-4; D unclear. V was shortened by 6 bases and J by 13 bases, with 15 bases between the two germline ends. The CDR3 totals 12 residues.

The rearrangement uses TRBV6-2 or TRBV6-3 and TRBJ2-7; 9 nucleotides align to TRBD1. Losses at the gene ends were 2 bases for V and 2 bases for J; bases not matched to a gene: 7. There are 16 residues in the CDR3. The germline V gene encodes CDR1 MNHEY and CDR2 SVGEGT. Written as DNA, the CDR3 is TGTGCCAGCAGTTACGCGACAGGGGGTACTACCTACGAGCAGTACTTC. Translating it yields CASSYATGGTTYEQYF.

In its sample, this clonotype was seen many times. This chain's CDR3 is CASRQGGGQPQHF. Here the CDR3 DNA reads TGTGCCAGCAGACAGGGAGGGGGTCAGCCCCAGCATTTT. The chain carries TRBV2 and TRBJ1-5; D perhaps matches TRBD1 (6 bases). V lost 6 bases and J lost 6, with 12 bases in between. The CDR3 has 13 amino acids. In germline, CDR1 is SNHLY, CDR2 FYNNEI.

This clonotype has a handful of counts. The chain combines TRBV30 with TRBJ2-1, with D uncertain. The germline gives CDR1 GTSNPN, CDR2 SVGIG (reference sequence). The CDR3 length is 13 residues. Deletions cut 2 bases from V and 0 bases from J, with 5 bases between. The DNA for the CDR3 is TGTGCCTGGAGTAGAGGCTCCTACAATGAGCAGTTCTTC. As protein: CAWSRGSYNEQFF.

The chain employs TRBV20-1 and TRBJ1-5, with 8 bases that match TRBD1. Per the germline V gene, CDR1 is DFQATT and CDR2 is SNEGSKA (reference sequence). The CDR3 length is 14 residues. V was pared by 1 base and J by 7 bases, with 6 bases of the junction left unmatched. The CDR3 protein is CSARGRTGGQPQHF. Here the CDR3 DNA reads TGCAGTGCTAGAGGTCGAACAGGGGGGCAGCCCCAGCATTTT.

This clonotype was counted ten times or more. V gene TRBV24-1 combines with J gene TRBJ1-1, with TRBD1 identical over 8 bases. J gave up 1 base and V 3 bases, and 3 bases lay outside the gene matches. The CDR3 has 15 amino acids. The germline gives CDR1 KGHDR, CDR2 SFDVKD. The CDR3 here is CATSDPGTGNTEAFF. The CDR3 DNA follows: TGTGCCACCAGTGATCCCGGGACAGGGAACACTGAAGCTTTCTTT.

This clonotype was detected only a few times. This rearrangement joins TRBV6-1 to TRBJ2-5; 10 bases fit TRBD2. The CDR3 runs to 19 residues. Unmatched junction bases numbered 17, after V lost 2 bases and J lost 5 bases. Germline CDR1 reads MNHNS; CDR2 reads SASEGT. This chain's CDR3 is CASSEYQSRSGGARETQYF. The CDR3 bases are TGTGCCAGCAGTGAATATCAGTCGAGGAGCGGGGGGGCCCGTGAGACCCAGTACTTC.

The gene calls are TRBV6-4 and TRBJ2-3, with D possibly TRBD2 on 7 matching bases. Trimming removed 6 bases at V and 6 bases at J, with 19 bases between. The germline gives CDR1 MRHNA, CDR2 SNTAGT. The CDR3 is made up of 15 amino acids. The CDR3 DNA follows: TGTGCCAGCAGCCCGGGGGGCGTGGGCCCCGATACGCAGTATTTT. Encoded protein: CASSPGGVGPDTQYF.

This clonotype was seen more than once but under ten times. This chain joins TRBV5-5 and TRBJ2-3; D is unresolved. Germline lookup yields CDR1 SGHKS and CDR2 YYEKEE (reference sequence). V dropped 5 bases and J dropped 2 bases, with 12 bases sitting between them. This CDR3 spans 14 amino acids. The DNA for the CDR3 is TGTGCCAGCAGGCGACTGAGGCCCACAGATACGCAGTATTTT. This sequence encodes CASRRLRPTDTQYF.